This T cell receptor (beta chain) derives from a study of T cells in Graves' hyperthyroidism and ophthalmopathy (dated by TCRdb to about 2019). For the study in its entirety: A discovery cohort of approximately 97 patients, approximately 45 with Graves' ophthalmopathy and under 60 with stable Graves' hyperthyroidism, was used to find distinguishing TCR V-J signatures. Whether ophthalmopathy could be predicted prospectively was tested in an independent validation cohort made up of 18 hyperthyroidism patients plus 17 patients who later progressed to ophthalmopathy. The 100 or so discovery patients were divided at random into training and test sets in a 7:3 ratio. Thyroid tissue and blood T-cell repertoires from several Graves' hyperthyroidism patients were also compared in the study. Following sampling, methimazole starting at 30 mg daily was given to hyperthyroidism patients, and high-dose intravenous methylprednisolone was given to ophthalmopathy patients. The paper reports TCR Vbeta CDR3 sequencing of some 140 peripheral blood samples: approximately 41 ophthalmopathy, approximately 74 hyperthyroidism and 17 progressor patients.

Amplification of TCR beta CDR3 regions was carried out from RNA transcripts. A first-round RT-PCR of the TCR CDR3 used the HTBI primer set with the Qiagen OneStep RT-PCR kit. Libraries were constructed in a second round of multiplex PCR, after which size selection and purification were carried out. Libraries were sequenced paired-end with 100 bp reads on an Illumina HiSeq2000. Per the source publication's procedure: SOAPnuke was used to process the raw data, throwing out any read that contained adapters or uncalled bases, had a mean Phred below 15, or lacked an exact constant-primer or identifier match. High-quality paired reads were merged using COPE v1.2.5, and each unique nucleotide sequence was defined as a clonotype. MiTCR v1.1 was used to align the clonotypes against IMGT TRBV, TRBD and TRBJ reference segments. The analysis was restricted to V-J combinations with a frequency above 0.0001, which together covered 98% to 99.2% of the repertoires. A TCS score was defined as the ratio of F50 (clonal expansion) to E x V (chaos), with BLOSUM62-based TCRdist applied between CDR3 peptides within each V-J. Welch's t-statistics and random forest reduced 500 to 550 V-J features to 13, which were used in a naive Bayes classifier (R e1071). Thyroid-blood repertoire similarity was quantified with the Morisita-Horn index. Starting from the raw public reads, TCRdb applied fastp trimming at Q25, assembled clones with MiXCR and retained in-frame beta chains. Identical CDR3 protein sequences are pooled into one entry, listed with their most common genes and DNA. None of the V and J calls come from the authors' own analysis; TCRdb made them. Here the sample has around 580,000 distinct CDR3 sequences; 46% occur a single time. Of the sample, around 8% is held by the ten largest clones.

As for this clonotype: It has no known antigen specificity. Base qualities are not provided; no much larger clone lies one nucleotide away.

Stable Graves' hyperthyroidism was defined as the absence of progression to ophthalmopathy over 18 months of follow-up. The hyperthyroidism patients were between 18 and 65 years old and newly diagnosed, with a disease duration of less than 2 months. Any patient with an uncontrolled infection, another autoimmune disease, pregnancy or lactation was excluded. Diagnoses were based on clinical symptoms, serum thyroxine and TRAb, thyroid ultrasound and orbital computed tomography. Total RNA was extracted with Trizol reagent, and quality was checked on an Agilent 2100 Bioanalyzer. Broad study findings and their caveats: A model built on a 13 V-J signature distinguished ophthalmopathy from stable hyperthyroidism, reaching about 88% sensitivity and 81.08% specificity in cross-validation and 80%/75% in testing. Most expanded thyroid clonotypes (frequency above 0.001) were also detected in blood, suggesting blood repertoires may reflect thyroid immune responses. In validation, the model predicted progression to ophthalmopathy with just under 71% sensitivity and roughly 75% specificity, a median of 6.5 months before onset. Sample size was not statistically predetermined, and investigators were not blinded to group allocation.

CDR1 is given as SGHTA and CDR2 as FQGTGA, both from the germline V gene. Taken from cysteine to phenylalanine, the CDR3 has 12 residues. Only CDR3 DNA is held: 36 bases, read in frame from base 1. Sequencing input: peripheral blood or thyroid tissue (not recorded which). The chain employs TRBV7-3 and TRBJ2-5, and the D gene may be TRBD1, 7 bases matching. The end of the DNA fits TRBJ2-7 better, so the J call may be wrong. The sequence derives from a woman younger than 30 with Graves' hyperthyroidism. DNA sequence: TGTGCCAGCAGTACCAGGGGGGACGAGCAGTACTTC. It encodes CASSTRGDEQYF.